This entry lists 9 T cell receptor beta chains sequenced from one sample in a study of CD8 T cells in ankylosing spondylitis (dated by TCRdb to about 2017). Receptor amplification or capture employed 5' RACE. The instrument was an Illumina HiSeq 2500. The raw public reads went through TCRdb reprocessing: fastp at Q25, MiXCR clone calling, in-frame beta chains kept. Every entry covers one CDR3 protein and lists the most common genes and DNA from its rows. This sample holds 250,000 or so distinct CDR3 sequences; over 9.5% were observed only once. The ten largest clonotypes hold about 2.5% of the sample. The sample was blood, either unsorted or a sorted T cell fraction (not recorded which). These receptors were collected from a male donor with ankylosing spondylitis or in good health (not recorded which).

This clonotype was counted ten times or more. The rearrangement joins TRBV5-1 to TRBJ1-5; TRBD1 might be the D (5 bases). The CDR3 runs 15 residues. V was pared by 5 bases and J by 4 bases, with 16 bases between. Germline V gives CDR1 SGHRS, CDR2 YFSETQ. The CDR3 loop is CASRVGVGENQPQHF. The CDR3 coding sequence is TGCGCCAGCAGGGTAGGGGTTGGGGAAAATCAGCCCCAGCATTTT. The whole variable domain, remainder taken from reference TRBV5-1 and TRBJ1-5, is KAGVTQTPRYLIKTRGQQVTLSCSPISGHRSVSWYQQTPGQGLQFLFEYFSETQRNKGNFPGRFSGRQFSNSRSEMNVSTLELGDSALYLCASRVGVGENQPQHFGDGTRLSIL.

This clonotype was counted many times. CDR3 protein: CASSQSLTELNQPQHF. In nucleotides, the CDR3 is TGTGCCAGCAGCCAAAGCTTAACGGAACTCAATCAGCCCCAGCATTTT. This chain connects TRBV4-2 to TRBJ1-5; D is uncertain. This CDR3 comprises 16 residues. Deletions cut 2 bases from V and 3 bases from J, with 14 bases between. Germline assignment: CDR1 LGHNA and CDR2 YNFKEQ.

In this sample, this clonotype turned up many times. CDR3: CASSLESNQPQHF. CDR3 in DNA: TGTGCCAGCAGTTTGGAAAGCAATCAGCCCCAGCATTTT. The genes are TRBV12-3 or TRBV12-4 and TRBJ1-5; D unresolved. V shed 3 bases and J shed 1 base, with 4 bases lying between them. The CDR3 totals 13 residues.

For this clonotype: Given a much more abundant clone one base away, this may be a read error. The V call is TRBV7-9, the J call TRBJ1-1, with D possibly TRBD1 on 6 matching bases. The V gene's germline CDR1 is SEHNR and CDR2 FQNEAQ (reference sequence). The CDR3 contains 15 residues. Here the CDR3 reads CASSLGPGGRTEAYF. The CDR3 region has the DNA TGTGCCAGCAGCTTAGGCCCCGGGGGGCGAACTGAAGCTTACTTT.

This chain uses TRBV12-5 with TRBJ1-2; perhaps TRBD1 as D (6 bases). CDR3 length: 15 amino acids. Trimming shortened V by 5 bases and J by 0 bases, and 13 bases separated the two germline ends. CDR1 and CDR2 (germline): LGHNT, FRNRAP. The CDR3 DNA reads TGTGCTAGTGGTCTACCGGACAGAGCTAACTATGGCTACACCTTC. Protein: CASGLPDRANYGYTF.

This clonotype was counted at least ten times. This sequence joins TRBV14 and TRBJ2-7; a weak D match, TRBD1 (5 bases). Trimming pared 0 bases from V and 2 bases from J, leaving 14 bases between. This CDR3 has 16 amino acids. Germline CDR1 is SGHDN and CDR2 is FVKESK. CDR3: CASSQDSQGPTYEQYF. CDR3 bases: TGTGCCAGCAGCCAAGATTCGCAGGGCCCCACCTACGAGCAGTACTTC. The entire variable domain, with the rest obtained from reference TRBV14 and TRBJ2-7, is as follows: EAGVTQFPSHSVIEKGQTVTLRCDPISGHDNLYWYRRVMGKEIKFLLHFVKESKQDESGMPNNRFLAERTGGTYSTLKVQPAELEDSGVYFCASSQDSQGPTYEQYFGPGTRLTVT.

This clonotype was counted at least ten times. V and J are TRBV7-6 and TRBJ2-7; tentatively, D is TRBD2 (5 bases). The CDR3 extends over 14 amino acids. Trimming shortened V by 0 bases and J by 4 bases, and 10 bases separated the two germline ends. CDR1 is SGHVS and CDR2 is FNYEAQ in the germline V gene. The DNA of the CDR3 is TGTGCCAGCAGCTTAGCTAGCGCTCCTTACGAGCAGTACTTC. It encodes CASSLASAPYEQYF.

This clonotype was recorded at least ten times. The rearrangement joins TRBV29-1 to TRBJ1-5; a possible D gene is TRBD1 (6 bases). From germline, CDR1 is SQVTM and CDR2 ANQGSEA. The CDR3 spans 13 residues. V dropped 6 bases and J dropped 4 bases, with 13 bases sitting between them. The CDR3 reads CSVSEGGNQPQHF. In DNA form, the CDR3 reads TGCAGCGTCTCCGAGGGGGGAAATCAGCCCCAGCATTTT. The complete variable domain, with remaining parts taken from reference TRBV29-1 and TRBJ1-5, reads SAVISQKPSRDICQRGTSLTIQCQVDSQVTMMFWYRQQPGQSLTLIATANQGSEATYESGFVIDKFPISRPNLTFSTLTVSNMSPEDSSIYLCSVSEGGNQPQHFGDGTRLSIL.

J is TRBJ2-7 and V is TRBV6-2 or TRBV6-3; D remains unclear. Per germline, CDR1 MNHEY and CDR2 SVGEGT. V shed 6 bases and J shed 5 bases, with 17 bases lying between them. The CDR3 runs to 14 residues. CDR3 sequence reads: CASRTILASDEQYF. DNA for the CDR3: TGTGCCAGCAGGACGATCCTCGCTTCCGACGAGCAGTACTTC.